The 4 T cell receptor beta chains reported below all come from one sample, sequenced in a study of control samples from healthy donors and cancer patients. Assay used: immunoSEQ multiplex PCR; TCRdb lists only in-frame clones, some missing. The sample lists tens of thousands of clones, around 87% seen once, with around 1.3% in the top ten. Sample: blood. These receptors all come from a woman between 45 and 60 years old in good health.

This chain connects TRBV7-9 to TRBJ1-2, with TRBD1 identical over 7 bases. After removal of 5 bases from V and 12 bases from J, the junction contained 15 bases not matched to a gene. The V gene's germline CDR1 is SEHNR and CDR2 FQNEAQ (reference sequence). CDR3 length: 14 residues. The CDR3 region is CASSPPGTVNSNTF. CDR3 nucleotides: TGTGCCAGCAGCCCTCCCGGGACAGTCAATTCTAACACCTTC.

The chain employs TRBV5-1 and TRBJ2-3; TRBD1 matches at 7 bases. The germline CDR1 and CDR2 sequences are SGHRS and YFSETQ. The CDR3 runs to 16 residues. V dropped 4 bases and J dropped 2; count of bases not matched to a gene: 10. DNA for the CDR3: TGCGCCAGCAGCCCACAGGGGATGGCCCTCACAGATACGCAGTATTTT. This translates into CASSPQGMALTDTQYF.

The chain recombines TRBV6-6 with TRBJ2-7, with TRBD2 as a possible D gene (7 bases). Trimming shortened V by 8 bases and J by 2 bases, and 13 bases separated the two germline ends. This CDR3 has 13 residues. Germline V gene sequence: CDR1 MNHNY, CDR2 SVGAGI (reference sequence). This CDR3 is CASRGASTYEQYF. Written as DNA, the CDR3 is TGTGCCAGCCGGGGGGCATCAACCTACGAGCAGTACTTC.

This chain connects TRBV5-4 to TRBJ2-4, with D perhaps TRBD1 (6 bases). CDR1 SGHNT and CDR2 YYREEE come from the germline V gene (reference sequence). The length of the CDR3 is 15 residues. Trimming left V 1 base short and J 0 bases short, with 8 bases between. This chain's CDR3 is CASSLQGIAKNIQYF. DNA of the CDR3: TGTGCCAGCAGCTTGCAGGGGATAGCCAAAAACATTCAGTACTTC. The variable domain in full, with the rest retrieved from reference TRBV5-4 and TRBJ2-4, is ETGVTQSPTHLIKTRGQQVTLRCSSQSGHNTVSWYQQALGQGPQFIFQYYREEENGRGNFPPRFSGLQFPNYSSELNVNALELDDSALYLCASSLQGIAKNIQYFGAGTRLSVL.